This TCR beta chain was retrieved from a study of cytomegalovirus exposure and HLA in healthy donors. CDR1 and CDR2 (germline): MNHEY, SMNVEV (reference sequence). CDR3 length: 12 amino acids. Trimming pared 7 bases from V and 6 bases from J, leaving 9 bases between. 13 Jbeta primers and 60 Vbeta primers were used for the PCR. Generated by immunoSEQ multiplex PCR, the TCRdb table keeps only in-frame clones and is missing some. The sample records over 20,000 clones, roughly 79% being singletons. A word on this clone: The antigen is unknown.

Healthy bone marrow donors supplied every sample. Regarding the study as a whole: Evidence from a later analysis indicated that most CMV-associated TCR beta chains looked HLA-restricted. Earlier findings revealed that most TCR beta V segments proved productive either about 90% or about 30% of the time. Cytomegalovirus-associated TCR beta chains were listed, numbering some 150.

This receptor was obtained from a male donor in good health and CMV-seronegative. J is TRBJ2-2 and V is TRBV27; D may be TRBD1 (6 bases). The source material was PBMCs. CDR3 coding DNA: TGTGCCAGCATGGGGGCACCCGGGGAGCTGTTTTTT. Amino acid sequence: CASMGAPGELFF.